This T cell receptor (beta chain) appears in the sequencing data of a study of T cells in Graves' hyperthyroidism and ophthalmopathy. Study-level background: Peripheral blood sampling occurred at initial diagnosis, before any treatment. Study findings and constraints: With a median lead of around 6.7 months before onset, the model predicted ophthalmopathy.

What was amplified from RNA transcripts were TCR beta CDR3 regions. The TCR CDR3 first-round RT-PCR relied on the HTBI primer set. One entry per CDR3 protein, called by TCRdb with MiXCR from the multiplex PCR reads. This sample yields about 400,000 distinct CDR3 sequences, of which approximately 16% are seen a single time; roughly a fifth belongs to the top ten. This clonotype turned up a few times. Its cognate antigen is unknown. This CDR3 is built from 14 residues. CDR1 SGHRS and CDR2 YFSETQ come from the germline V gene. V lost 6 bases, J lost 3 bases, and 14 bases lay in between. This chain links TRBV5-1 with TRBJ2-3; D may be TRBD1 (5 bases). The material sequenced was blood. The sequence derives from a woman aged 55 to 70 with Graves' ophthalmopathy. CDR3 DNA: TGCGCCAGCAAGATAGGTCAGGGAACAGATACGCAGTATTTT. This translates into CASKIGQGTDTQYF. Filled out from reference TRBV5-1 and TRBJ2-3, the complete variable domain reads KAGVTQTPRYLIKTRGQQVTLSCSPISGHRSVSWYQQTPGQGLQFLFEYFSETQRNKGNFPGRFSGRQFSNSRSEMNVSTLELGDSALYLCASKIGQGTDTQYFGPGTRLTVL.